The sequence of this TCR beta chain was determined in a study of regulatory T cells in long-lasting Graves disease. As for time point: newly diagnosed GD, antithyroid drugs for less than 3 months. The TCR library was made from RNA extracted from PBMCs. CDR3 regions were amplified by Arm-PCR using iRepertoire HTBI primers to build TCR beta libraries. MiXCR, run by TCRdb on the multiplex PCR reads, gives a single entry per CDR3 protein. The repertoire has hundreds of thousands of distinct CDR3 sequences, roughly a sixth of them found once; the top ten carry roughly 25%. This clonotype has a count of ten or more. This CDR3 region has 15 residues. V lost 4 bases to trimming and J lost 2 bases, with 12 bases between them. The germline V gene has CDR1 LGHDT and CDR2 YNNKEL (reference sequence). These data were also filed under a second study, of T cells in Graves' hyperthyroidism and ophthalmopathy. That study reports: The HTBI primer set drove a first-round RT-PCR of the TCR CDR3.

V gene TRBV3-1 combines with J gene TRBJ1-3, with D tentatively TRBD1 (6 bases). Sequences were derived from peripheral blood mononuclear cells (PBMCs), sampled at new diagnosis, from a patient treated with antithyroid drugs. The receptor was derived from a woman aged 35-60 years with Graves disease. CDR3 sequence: CASSRVRTAGNTIYF. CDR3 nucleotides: TGTGCCAGCAGCCGAGTCCGGACAGCTGGAAACACCATATATTTT.